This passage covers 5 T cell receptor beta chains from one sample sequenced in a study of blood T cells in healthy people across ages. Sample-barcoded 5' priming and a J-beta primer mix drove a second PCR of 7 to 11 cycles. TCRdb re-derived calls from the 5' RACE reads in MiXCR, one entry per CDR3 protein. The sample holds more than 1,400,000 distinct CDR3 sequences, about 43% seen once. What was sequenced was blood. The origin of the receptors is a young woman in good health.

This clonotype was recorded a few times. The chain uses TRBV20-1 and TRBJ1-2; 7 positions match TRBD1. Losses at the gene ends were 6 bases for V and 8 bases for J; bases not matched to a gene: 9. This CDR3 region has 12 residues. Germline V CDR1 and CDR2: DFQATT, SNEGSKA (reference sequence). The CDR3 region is CSANHRGRGYTF. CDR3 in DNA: TGCAGTGCGAATCACAGGGGTCGGGGCTACACCTTC.

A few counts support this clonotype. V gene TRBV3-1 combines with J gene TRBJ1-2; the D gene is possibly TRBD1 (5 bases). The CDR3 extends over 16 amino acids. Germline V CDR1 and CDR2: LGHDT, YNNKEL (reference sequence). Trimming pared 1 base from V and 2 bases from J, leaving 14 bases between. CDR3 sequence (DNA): TGTGCCAGCAGCCAAGTATCGTCAGGGCTCAACTATGGCTACACCTTC. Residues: CASSQVSSGLNYGYTF.

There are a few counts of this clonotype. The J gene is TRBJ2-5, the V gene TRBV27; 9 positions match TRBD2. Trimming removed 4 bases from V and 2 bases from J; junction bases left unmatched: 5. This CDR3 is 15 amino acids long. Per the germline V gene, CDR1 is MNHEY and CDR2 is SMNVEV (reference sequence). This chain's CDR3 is CASSSLAGKQETQYF. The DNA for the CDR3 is TGTGCCAGCAGTTCTCTAGCGGGAAAGCAAGAGACCCAGTACTTC.

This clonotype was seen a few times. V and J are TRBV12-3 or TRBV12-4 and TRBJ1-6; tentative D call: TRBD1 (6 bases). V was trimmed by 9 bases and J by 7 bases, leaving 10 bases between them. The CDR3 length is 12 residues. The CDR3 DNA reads TGTGCCAGTGCAGGGGACAATTCACCCCTCCACTTT. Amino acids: CASAGDNSPLHF.

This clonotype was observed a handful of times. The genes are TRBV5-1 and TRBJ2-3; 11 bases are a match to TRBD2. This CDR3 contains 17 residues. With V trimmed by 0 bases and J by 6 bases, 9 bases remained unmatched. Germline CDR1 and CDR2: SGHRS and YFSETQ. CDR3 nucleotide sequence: TGCGCCAGCAGCTTGGTAAAGGGACTAGCGGCACAGGATACGCAGTATTTT. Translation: CASSLVKGLAAQDTQYF.